Following are 3 T cell receptor beta chains from one sample sequenced in a study of CD8 T cells in Susac syndrome. When the RNA was reverse transcribed, random hexamers were used with an input of about 0.5 to 1 ug. TCRdb passed the immunoSEQ multiplex PCR reads through MiXCR, listing each CDR3 protein once. The sample carries 90,000 to 110,000 distinct CDR3 sequences, about 96% recorded once. The sample was CD4+ T cells from PBMCs. These receptor sequences come from a human donor in good health.

The chain is built from TRBV24-1 and TRBJ2-3; TRBD2 aligns across 9 bases. Unmatched junction bases numbered 14, after V lost 1 base and J lost 4 bases. Germline lookup yields CDR1 KGHDR and CDR2 SFDVKD. There are 19 residues in the CDR3. CDR3 loop: CATSDLIFGSSGDPDTQYF. The CDR3 DNA reads as TGTGCCACCAGTGATTTAATCTTCGGGTCTAGCGGGGATCCAGATACGCAGTATTTT.

The chain carries TRBV3-1 and TRBJ2-3; TRBD2 agrees at 9 bases. CDR3 length: 16 residues. V dropped 2 bases and J dropped 5; count of bases not matched to a gene: 8. Germline loops: CDR1 LGHDT, CDR2 YNNKEL (reference sequence). CDR3 nucleotides: TGTGCCAGCAGCCAACAAGCGGGGGGCGCAAAAGATACGCAGTATTTT. Its protein product is CASSQQAGGAKDTQYF.

The chain employs TRBV7-2 and TRBJ2-3; 8 bases are shared with TRBD2. Germline V gene sequence: CDR1 SGHTA, CDR2 FQGNSA. V lost 4 bases, J lost 4 bases, and 7 bases stayed unmatched. The CDR3 runs 15 residues. CDR3 loop: CASSSSGTSSDTQYF. The DNA of the CDR3 is TGTGCCAGCAGCTCTTCCGGGACTAGTTCAGATACGCAGTATTTT.